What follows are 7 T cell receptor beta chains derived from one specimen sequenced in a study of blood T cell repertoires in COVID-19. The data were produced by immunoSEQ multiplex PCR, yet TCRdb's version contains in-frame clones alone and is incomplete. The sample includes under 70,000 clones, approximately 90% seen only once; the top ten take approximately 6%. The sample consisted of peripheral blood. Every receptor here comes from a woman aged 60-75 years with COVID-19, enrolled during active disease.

CDR3 residues: CASSTGRVMNTEAFF. The CDR3 DNA follows: TGTGCCAGCTCAACAGGGCGGGTGATGAACACTGAAGCTTTCTTT. The chain recombines TRBV18 with TRBJ1-1; possible D gene TRBD1, 6 bases. This CDR3 region has 15 residues. The V gene lost 5 bases and the J gene lost 0 bases, with 13 bases spanning the gap. Germline V gives CDR1 KGHSH, CDR2 LQKENI.

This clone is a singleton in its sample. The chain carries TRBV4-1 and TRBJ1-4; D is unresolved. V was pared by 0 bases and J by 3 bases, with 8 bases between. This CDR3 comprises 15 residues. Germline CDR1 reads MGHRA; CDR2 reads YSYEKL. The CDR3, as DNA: TGCGCCAGCAGCCAAGAGCCGGTCCCTAATGAAAAACTGTTTTTT. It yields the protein CASSQEPVPNEKLFF.

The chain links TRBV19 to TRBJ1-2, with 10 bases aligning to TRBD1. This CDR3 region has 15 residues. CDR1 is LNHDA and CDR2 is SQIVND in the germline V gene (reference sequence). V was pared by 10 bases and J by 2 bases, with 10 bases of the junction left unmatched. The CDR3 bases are TGTGCCACCACCGGGACGGGACAGGGGAACTATGGCTACACCTTC. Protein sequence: CATTGTGQGNYGYTF.

The CDR3 nucleotides read TGTGCCACCAGTGATCTGACAGGGGCTGCTAAAGATACGCAGTATTTT. It specifies CATSDLTGAAKDTQYF. This chain connects TRBV24-1 to TRBJ2-3, with 8 nucleotides matching TRBD1. Germline V gene lookup returns CDR1 KGHDR and CDR2 SFDVKD. The CDR3 is made up of 16 amino acids. The V gene end was trimmed by 3 bases and the J gene end by 5 bases; junction bases not matched to a gene: 9.

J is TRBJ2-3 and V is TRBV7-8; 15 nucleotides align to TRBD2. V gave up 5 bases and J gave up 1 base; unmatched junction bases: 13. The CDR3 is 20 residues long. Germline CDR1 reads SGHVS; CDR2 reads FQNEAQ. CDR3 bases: TGTGCCAGCAGCCTAGGACTAGCGGGAGGGCTGAGAAGGCGCACAGATACGCAGTATTTT. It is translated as CASSLGLAGGLRRRTDTQYF.

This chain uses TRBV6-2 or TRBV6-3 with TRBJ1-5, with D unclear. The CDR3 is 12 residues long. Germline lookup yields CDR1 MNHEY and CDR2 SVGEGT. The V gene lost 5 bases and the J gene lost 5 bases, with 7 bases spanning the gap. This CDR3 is CASSRVYQPQHF. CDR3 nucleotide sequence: TGTGCCAGCAGTCGCGTTTATCAGCCCCAGCATTTT.

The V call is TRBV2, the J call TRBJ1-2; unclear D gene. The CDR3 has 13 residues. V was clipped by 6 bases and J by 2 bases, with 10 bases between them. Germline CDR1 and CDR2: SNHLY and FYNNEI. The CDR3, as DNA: TGTGCCAGCAGCTTTTCGGTAAACTATGGCTACACCTTC. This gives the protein CASSFSVNYGYTF.